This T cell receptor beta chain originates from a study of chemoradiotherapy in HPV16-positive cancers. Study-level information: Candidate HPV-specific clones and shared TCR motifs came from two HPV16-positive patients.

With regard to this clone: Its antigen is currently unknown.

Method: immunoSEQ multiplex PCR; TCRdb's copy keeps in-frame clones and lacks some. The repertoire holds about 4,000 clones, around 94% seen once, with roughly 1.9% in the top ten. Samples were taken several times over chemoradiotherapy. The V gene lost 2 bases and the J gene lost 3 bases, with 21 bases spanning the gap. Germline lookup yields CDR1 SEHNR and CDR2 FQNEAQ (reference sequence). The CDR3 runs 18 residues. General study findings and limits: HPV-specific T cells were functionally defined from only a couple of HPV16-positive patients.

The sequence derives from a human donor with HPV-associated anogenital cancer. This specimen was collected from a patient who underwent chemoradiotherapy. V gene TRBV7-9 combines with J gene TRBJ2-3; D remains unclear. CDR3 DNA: TGTGCCAGCAGCTTAAATGGGTGGGAAGTCCGTGGGACAGATACGCAGTATTTT. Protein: CASSLNGWEVRGTDTQYF.